These 19 T cell receptor beta chains were sequenced from one sample in a study of blood T cell repertoires in COVID-19. The method was immunoSEQ multiplex PCR; TCRdb's version includes in-frame clones alone and lacks a portion of them. The top ten clones hold more than 0.55% of a sample with 400,000 to 450,000 clones, about nine tenths of them seen once. Specimen: PBMCs or T cells enriched from blood (not recorded which). The source is a man aged 18 to 30 who had recovered from COVID-19.

The genes are TRBV2 and TRBJ2-7; 8 bases align to TRBD1. With 6 bases clipped from V and 3 bases from J, the junction kept 7 bases outside the gene matches. Germline CDR1 reads SNHLY; CDR2 reads FYNNEI. This CDR3 has 14 residues. This CDR3 is CASRVDRGRYEQYF. The CDR3 DNA sequence: TGTGCCAGCAGGGTAGACAGGGGTCGCTACGAGCAGTACTTC. The full variable domain, completed using reference TRBV2 and TRBJ2-7, is EPEVTQTPSHQVTQMGQEVILRCVPISNHLYFYWYRQILGQKVEFLVSFYNNEISEKSEIFDDQFSVERPDGSNFTLKIRSTKLEDSAMYFCASRVDRGRYEQYFGPGTRLTVT.

This clone was picked up one time. The chain joins TRBV19 to TRBJ2-7, with D perhaps matching TRBD2 (6 bases). Trimming took off 1 base at V and 3 bases at J, with 13 bases between the two ends. The CDR3 consists of 15 residues. Germline V gene data show CDR1 as LNHDA and CDR2 as SQIVND (reference sequence). Here the CDR3 DNA reads TGTGCCAGTAGTATAGCCCGCGGGGTCCTCTACGAGCAGTACTTC. Encoded protein: CASSIARGVLYEQYF.

The chain recombines TRBV7-8 with TRBJ2-5; D unresolved. CDR3 length: 14 residues. The V end was cut by 5 bases, the J end by 9 bases, with 19 bases between. CDR1 is SGHVS and CDR2 is FQNEAQ in the germline V gene. This CDR3 reads CASSVRDPKLPQYF. CDR3 nucleotide sequence: TGTGCCAGCAGCGTTCGAGATCCTAAGCTGCCCCAGTACTTC.

The rearrangement links TRBV5-5 to TRBJ2-7; a possible D gene is TRBD2 (5 bases). In germline, CDR1 is SGHKS, CDR2 YYEKEE (reference sequence). The ends were cut back, 4 bases at V and 7 bases at J, with 12 bases in the middle. The CDR3 loop spans 12 amino acids. Written as DNA, the CDR3 is TGTGCCAGCAGCGCAAACCCGGGGGAGCAGTACTTC. Amino acids: CASSANPGEQYF. The variable domain in full, with the rest retrieved from reference TRBV5-5 and TRBJ2-7, is DAGVTQSPTHLIKTRGQQVTLRCSPISGHKSVSWYQQVLGQGPQFIFQYYEKEERGRGNFPDRFSARQFPNYSSELNVNALLLGDSALYLCASSANPGEQYFGPGTRLTVT.

This rearrangement joins TRBV10-2 to TRBJ1-2; tentatively, D is TRBD1 (5 bases). Germline-derived CDR1 and CDR2 are WSHSY and SAAADI. V lost 3 bases and J lost 4, with 15 bases in between. CDR3 size: 15 residues. The CDR3 DNA follows: TGCGCCAGCAGTGACCCCCAGCAGGGCCTCTATGGCTACACCTTC. It yields the protein CASSDPQQGLYGYTF.

Concerning this clone itself: The same CDR3 can be traced to other DNA sequences in this sample. The rearrangement links TRBV27 to TRBJ1-3, with D possibly being TRBD1 (6 bases). Between the trimmed V and J ends, which lost 8 bases and 0 bases, there was a span of 8 bases. Germline lookup yields CDR1 MNHEY and CDR2 SMNVEV (reference sequence). The CDR3 extends over 13 amino acids. The CDR3 region is CASRQASGNTIYF. In DNA, the CDR3 is TGTGCCAGCCGACAGGCCTCTGGAAACACCATATATTTT.

The chain couples TRBV29-1 to TRBJ1-5; D ambiguous. In germline, CDR1 is SQVTM, CDR2 ANQGSEA. The germline V and J ends were trimmed by 4 bases and 0 bases, with 10 bases remaining between them. This CDR3 has 14 residues. This chain's CDR3 is CSVVEINSNQPQHF. CDR3 nucleotides: TGCAGCGTTGTAGAAATTAATAGCAATCAGCCCCAGCATTTT. The complete variable domain, with remaining parts taken from reference TRBV29-1 and TRBJ1-5, reads SAVISQKPSRDICQRGTSLTIQCQVDSQVTMMFWYRQQPGQSLTLIATANQGSEATYESGFVIDKFPISRPNLTFSTLTVSNMSPEDSSIYLCSVVEINSNQPQHFGDGTRLSIL.

The J gene is TRBJ1-1, the V gene TRBV15; the D gene is possibly TRBD1 (6 bases). Trimming removed 0 bases from V and 1 base from J, with 12 bases in between. CDR1 is LNHNV and CDR2 is YYDKDF in the germline V gene (reference sequence). The CDR3 is 16 residues long. The CDR3 here is CATSRDATGWNTEAFF. The CDR3 DNA sequence: TGTGCCACCAGCAGAGATGCGACAGGCTGGAACACTGAAGCTTTCTTT.

The chain links TRBV28 to TRBJ1-1; the match to TRBD1 covers 8 bases. The CDR3 contains 14 residues. V was pared by 3 bases and J by 4 bases, with 4 bases of the junction left unmatched. CDR1 is MDHEN and CDR2 is SYDVKM in the germline V gene. This CDR3 is CASSFRGPVTEAFF. The CDR3 DNA sequence: TGTGCCAGCAGTTTCAGGGGGCCGGTCACTGAAGCTTTCTTT.

This rearrangement joins TRBV24-1 to TRBJ1-5, with D tentatively TRBD1 (6 bases). The CDR3 sequence is 12 residues long. Germline V gives CDR1 KGHDR, CDR2 SFDVKD. With 8 bases removed from V and 7 bases from J, the gap between germline ends came to 11 bases. The CDR3: CATNIQGQPQHF. Written as DNA, the CDR3 is TGTGCCACCAATATACAGGGCCAGCCCCAGCATTTT.

The rearrangement links TRBV4-1 to TRBJ2-3, with D unclear. The V gene lost 4 bases and the J gene lost 0 bases, with 5 bases spanning the gap. Germline CDR1 is MGHRA and CDR2 is YSYEKL. CDR3 length: 13 residues. For the CDR3, the DNA is TGCGCCAGCAGCCCCTCGAGCACAGATACGCAGTATTTT. This translates into CASSPSSTDTQYF.

This chain connects TRBV28 to TRBJ1-1; 7 nucleotides align to TRBD1. Per the germline V gene, CDR1 is MDHEN and CDR2 is SYDVKM. With 5 bases clipped from V and 0 bases from J, the junction kept 6 bases outside the gene matches. This CDR3 comprises 15 residues. CDR3 in amino acids: CASSKHRGVNTEAFF. DNA for the CDR3: TGTGCCAGCAGTAAACACAGGGGAGTGAACACTGAAGCTTTCTTT.

This chain connects TRBV2 to TRBJ2-7; 9 bases fit TRBD1. After removal of 7 bases from V and 2 bases from J, the junction contained 6 bases not matched to a gene. This CDR3 contains 14 residues. Germline lookup yields CDR1 SNHLY and CDR2 FYNNEI. CDR3 protein: CASTRGQGPYEQYF. For the CDR3, the DNA is TGTGCCAGCACCCGGGGACAGGGCCCCTACGAGCAGTACTTC.

The CDR3 DNA follows: TGTGCCAGCACCCCTCAGGGGGCCTACGAGCAGTACTTC. Its translation: CASTPQGAYEQYF. The chain carries TRBV7-9 and TRBJ2-7, with 7 bases matching TRBD1. V was pared by 7 bases and J by 2 bases, with 5 bases of the junction left unmatched. The CDR3 contains 13 residues. In germline, CDR1 is SEHNR, CDR2 FQNEAQ (reference sequence).

This sequence joins TRBV18 and TRBJ2-7; D gene uncertain. Germline V gives CDR1 KGHSH, CDR2 LQKENI. Trimming cost V 1 base and J 6 bases, with 13 bases left between them. CDR3 length equals 14 residues. The CDR3 is CASSPLPVSAEQYF. The CDR3 nucleotides read TGTGCCAGCTCACCACTTCCAGTCTCTGCCGAGCAGTACTTC. The variable domain in full, completed from reference TRBV18 and TRBJ2-7, reads NAGVMQNPRHLVRRRGQEARLRCSPMKGHSHVYWYRQLPEEGLKFMVYLQKENIIDESGMPKERFSAEFPKEGPSILRIQQVVRGDSAAYFCASSPLPVSAEQYFGPGTRLTVT.

This chain joins TRBV5-1 and TRBJ2-1; unclear D gene. CDR1 is SGHRS and CDR2 is YFSETQ in the germline V gene. The ends were cut back, 3 bases at V and 9 bases at J, with 13 bases in the middle. The CDR3 is 13 residues long. The CDR3 loop reads CASSSFPEAEQFF. The CDR3 nucleotides are TGCGCCAGCAGCTCCTTTCCCGAGGCTGAGCAGTTCTTC. Combining the CDR3 with reference TRBV5-1 and TRBJ2-1 gives the whole variable domain KAGVTQTPRYLIKTRGQQVTLSCSPISGHRSVSWYQQTPGQGLQFLFEYFSETQRNKGNFPGRFSGRQFSNSRSEMNVSTLELGDSALYLCASSSFPEAEQFFGPGTRLTVL.

The chain joins TRBV28 to TRBJ2-1, with TRBD2 identical over 8 bases. With V trimmed by 5 bases and J by 7 bases, 10 bases remained unmatched. The germline V gene encodes CDR1 MDHEN and CDR2 SYDVKM. The CDR3 is 15 amino acids. This chain's CDR3 is CASSGSGSGRNEQFF. The CDR3 region has the DNA TGTGCCAGCAGTGGAAGCGGGAGTGGGCGTAATGAGCAGTTCTTC.

The chain links TRBV3-1 (or the pseudogene TRBV3-2) to TRBJ1-2, with D uncertain. Germline V gene sequence: CDR1 LGHDT, CDR2 YNNKEL (reference sequence). The CDR3 totals 14 residues. Trimming shortened V by 3 bases and J by 2 bases, and 10 bases separated the two germline ends. The CDR3 DNA sequence: TGTGCCAGCAGCCAGACGGCCAGGAACTATGGCTACACCTTC. It specifies CASSQTARNYGYTF.

The chain couples TRBV18 to TRBJ2-5; D is unresolved. The V gene's germline CDR1 is KGHSH and CDR2 LQKENI. V gave up 4 bases and J gave up 3 bases, with 9 bases separating them. The CDR3 has 13 residues. The CDR3 here is CASSRQMKETQYF. DNA for the CDR3: TGTGCCAGCTCACGTCAGATGAAAGAGACCCAGTACTTC.